Each of the 32 T cell receptor beta chains below was sequenced from the same sample in a study of regulatory T cells in long-lasting Graves disease. With iRepertoire HTBI primers and Arm-PCR of CDR3 regions, TCR beta libraries were built. MiXCR, applied by TCRdb to the multiplex PCR reads, yields one record per CDR3 protein. The repertoire has about 220,000 distinct CDR3 sequences, about 19% of them found once; the top ten carry about 12%. Time point indicated: newly diagnosed GD, antithyroid drugs for less than 3 months. RNA isolated from PBMCs was used to make the TCR library. These data also formed part of another study, on T cells in Graves' hyperthyroidism and ophthalmopathy.

The material was peripheral blood mononuclear cells (PBMCs), obtained at new diagnosis, from a patient treated with antithyroid drugs. All receptors derive from a woman in her twenties or thirties with Graves disease.

The J gene is TRBJ2-2, the V gene TRBV12-3 or TRBV12-4; D is possibly TRBD1 (6 bases). The CDR3 loop spans 16 amino acids. Trimming took 4 bases from V and 0 from J, leaving 12 bases between them. CDR3 amino acids: CASSSYRVTNTGELFF. In nucleotides, the CDR3 is TGTGCCAGCAGTTCCTACAGGGTTACGAACACCGGGGAGCTGTTTTTT.

Many counts were recorded for this clonotype. V and J are TRBV20-1 and TRBJ1-2, with D maybe TRBD1 (5 bases). Between the trimmed V and J ends, which lost 3 bases and 4 bases, there was a span of 15 bases. Per the germline V gene, CDR1 is DFQATT and CDR2 is SNEGSKA (reference sequence). The length of the CDR3 is 14 residues. The CDR3 here is CSASDPGTSYGYTF. CDR3 DNA sequence: TGCAGTGCTAGTGATCCCGGGACTAGCTATGGCTACACCTTC.

This clonotype was observed many times. The rearrangement joins TRBV27 to TRBJ2-5; D gene unclear. This CDR3 comprises 15 residues. The V end lost 5 bases, the J end lost 1 base, and 14 bases lay between the germline ends. Germline CDR1 and CDR2: MNHEY and SMNVEV (reference sequence). CDR3 loop: CASSPALNFQETQYF. The CDR3 bases are TGTGCCAGCAGTCCGGCGTTGAACTTCCAAGAGACCCAGTACTTC.

A few counts support this clonotype. The rearrangement joins TRBV5-1 to TRBJ2-1, with 8 bases matching TRBD2. V was clipped by 3 bases and J by 4 bases; unmatched bases: 6. Per germline, CDR1 SGHRS and CDR2 YFSETQ. There are 15 residues in the CDR3. CDR3 DNA: TGCGCCAGCAGCTCATCTGCTAGCGGGTACAATGAGCAGTTCTTC. The encoded protein is CASSSSASGYNEQFF.

The table lists this clonotype with many counts. The V and J genes are TRBV29-1 and TRBJ2-7; TRBD1 matches at 8 bases. The CDR3 sequence is 12 residues long. CDR1 SQVTM and CDR2 ANQGSEA come from the germline V gene. V dropped 8 bases and J dropped 5; count of bases not matched to a gene: 8. The CDR3 sequence is CSTGQAGNEQYF. The CDR3 DNA reads TGCAGCACGGGACAGGCGGGCAACGAGCAGTACTTC.

The rearrangement uses TRBV7-9 and TRBJ2-2; D is unresolved. Looked up from germline, CDR1 is SEHNR and CDR2 is FQNEAQ (reference sequence). CDR3 length equals 12 residues. Trimming removed 4 bases at V and 7 bases at J, with 7 bases between. Here the CDR3 reads CASSSEYGELFF. In DNA form, the CDR3 reads TGTGCCAGCAGCTCGGAGTACGGGGAGCTGTTTTTT.

The sample holds a few counts of this clonotype. This may come from a read error, since a much larger clone is one base off. The V gene is TRBV28, the J gene TRBJ1-2, with D perhaps TRBD1 (5 bases). Deletions cut 5 bases from V and 2 bases from J, with 21 bases between. The CDR3 runs to 17 residues. Germline loops: CDR1 MDHEN, CDR2 SYDVKM. Written as DNA, the CDR3 is TGTGCCAGCAGTCCTTCCAGGACACCAAATGGGAACTATGGCTACACCTTC. Its protein product is CASSPSRTPNGNYGYTF.

This clonotype was recorded many times. V gene TRBV2 combines with J gene TRBJ2-3, with 10 nucleotides matching TRBD1. The germline gives CDR1 SNHLY, CDR2 FYNNEI. This CDR3 contains 12 residues. Trimming took 10 bases from V and 10 from J; bases not matched to a gene: 8. In nucleotides, the CDR3 is TGTGCCATTACCCTCGGGACAGGGGCGCAGTATTTT. It encodes CAITLGTGAQYF.

For this clonotype: This likely comes from a read error, as the CDR3 has no conserved phenylalanine or tryptophan at its end. The chain employs TRBV18 and TRBJ1-1; perhaps TRBD1 as D (5 bases). CDR1 KGHSH and CDR2 LQKENI come from the germline V gene. Trimming shortened V by 3 bases and J by 1 base, and 6 bases separated the two germline ends. This CDR3 region has 13 residues. In DNA, the CDR3 is TGTGCCAGCTCACCTGGGGGGAACACTGAAGCTTTCCTT. This encodes CASSPGGNTEAFL.

This clonotype was recorded many times. V is TRBV7-9 and J is TRBJ1-5; a weak D match, TRBD1 (6 bases). There are 18 residues in the CDR3. In germline, CDR1 is SEHNR, CDR2 FQNEAQ (reference sequence). With 1 base removed from V and 6 bases from J, the gap between germline ends came to 22 bases. The CDR3 sequence is CASSLEKGGHQIGQPQHF. CDR3 DNA sequence: TGTGCCAGCAGCTTAGAGAAGGGGGGACACCAAATAGGTCAGCCCCAGCATTTT.

There are many counts of this clonotype. This sequence joins TRBV10-3 and TRBJ2-7; 9 bases agree with TRBD1. This CDR3 spans 14 amino acids. The germline CDR1 and CDR2 sequences are ENHRY and SYGVKD. J lost 2 bases, V lost 7 bases, and 6 bases had no gene match. CDR3 loop: CAIMAGTGTYEQYF. The CDR3 DNA is TGTGCCATCATGGCCGGGACAGGGACCTACGAGCAGTACTTC.

This clonotype was counted many times. The CDR3 DNA is TGTGCCACCAGTGATAGTATCGGCCAGACGTACGAGCAGTACTTC. This codes for CATSDSIGQTYEQYF. The V and J genes are TRBV24-1 and TRBJ2-7; D call uncertain. This CDR3 is built from 15 residues. Between the trimmed V and J ends, which lost 3 bases and 4 bases, there was a span of 15 bases. CDR1 is KGHDR and CDR2 is SFDVKD in the germline V gene.

This clonotype was picked up many times. The V gene is TRBV28, the J gene TRBJ2-7, with 7 bases aligning to TRBD2. Germline loops: CDR1 MDHEN, CDR2 SYDVKM. The CDR3 length is 16 residues. J lost 3 bases, V lost 7 bases, and 15 bases had no gene match. The CDR3 spells CASTLTASGIGYEQYF. The CDR3 coding sequence is TGTGCCAGCACCCTAACGGCTAGCGGAATCGGCTACGAGCAGTACTTC. The variable domain in full, with the rest retrieved from reference TRBV28 and TRBJ2-7, is DVKVTQSSRYLVKRTGEKVFLECVQDMDHENMFWYRQDPGLGLRLIYFSYDVKMKEKGDIPEGYSVSREKKERFSLILESASTNQTSMYLCASTLTASGIGYEQYFGPGTRLTVT.

CDR3 sequence: CASSLRDSQGQYF. As DNA, the CDR3 is TGTGCCAGCAGCTTGAGGGACTCCCAAGGCCAGTACTTC. This chain joins TRBV5-4 and TRBJ2-5; weak D call: TRBD2 (6 bases). CDR3 length: 13 amino acids. Germline CDR1 SGHNT, CDR2 YYREEE (reference sequence). Deletions cut 1 base from V and 10 bases from J, with 14 bases between.

Ten or more counts support this clonotype. The chain combines TRBV2 with TRBJ1-1, with D possibly being TRBD1 (5 bases). The germline V and J ends were trimmed by 8 bases and 1 base, with 11 bases remaining between them. Germline V CDR1 and CDR2: SNHLY, FYNNEI. CDR3 length: 13 amino acids. This chain's CDR3 is CASRGDWNTEAFF. For the CDR3, the DNA is TGTGCCAGCCGAGGGGACTGGAACACTGAAGCTTTCTTT.

The chain is built from TRBV18 and TRBJ1-1; unclear D gene. Germline CDR1 and CDR2: KGHSH and LQKENI. The CDR3 has 15 amino acids. Trimming pared 1 base from V and 4 bases from J, leaving 13 bases between. The CDR3 here is CASSPLGETGTEAFF. CDR3 nucleotides: TGTGCCAGCTCACCACTCGGGGAGACGGGCACTGAAGCTTTCTTT.

A few counts support this clonotype. The V gene is TRBV7-9, the J gene TRBJ1-1; D gene uncertain. This CDR3 spans 14 amino acids. CDR1 SEHNR and CDR2 FQNEAQ come from the germline V gene (reference sequence). Deletions cut 5 bases from V and 4 bases from J, with 14 bases between. The chain's CDR3 is CASSGLDWGTEAFF. The CDR3 DNA follows: TGTGCCAGCAGCGGTCTGGACTGGGGCACTGAAGCTTTCTTT.

This clonotype has ten or more counts. This chain uses TRBV27 with TRBJ2-7, with a tentative D call TRBD2 (5 bases). The length of the CDR3 is 15 residues. Germline-derived CDR1 and CDR2 are MNHEY and SMNVEV (reference sequence). V lost 5 bases and J lost 0, with 14 bases in between. The CDR3 reads CASSPDPRGSYEQYF. The CDR3 nucleotides read TGTGCCAGCAGTCCGGACCCTCGGGGCTCCTACGAGCAGTACTTC.

This clonotype was counted a few times. V and J are TRBV10-3 and TRBJ2-7; D unclear. V lost 2 bases and J lost 6, with 8 bases in between. This CDR3 comprises 12 residues. Looked up from germline, CDR1 is ENHRY and CDR2 is SYGVKD. Here the CDR3 reads CAISELDGEQYF. CDR3 nucleotides: TGTGCCATCAGTGAGCTGGATGGCGAGCAGTACTTC.

This clonotype was recorded many times. Given a much more abundant clone one base away, this may be a read error. The chain is built from TRBV11-2 and TRBJ1-2; D is possibly TRBD1 (6 bases). Germline loops: CDR1 SGHAT, CDR2 FQNNGV. The CDR3 extends over 13 amino acids. This CDR3 reads CASSPRDNYCYTF. For the CDR3, the DNA is TGTGCCAGCAGTCCTCGGGACAACTATTGCTACACCTTC.

This clonotype was seen a few times. The chain combines TRBV20-1 with TRBJ1-6; TRBD1 is a possible D gene (5 bases). The CDR3 runs 13 residues. V lost 2 bases and J lost 9, with 11 bases in between. Per germline, CDR1 DFQATT and CDR2 SNEGSKA (reference sequence). CDR3 in amino acids: CSARRAGTSPLHF. CDR3 DNA: TGCAGTGCTAGAAGGGCAGGGACTTCACCCCTCCACTTT.

The sample holds one count of this clonotype. With only one base between it and a far larger clone, this is likely a read error. The genes are TRBV10-3 and TRBJ2-3, with 10 bases fitting TRBD1. With the DNA end fitting TRBJ1-1 better, the J assignment may be wrong. CDR1 ENHRY and CDR2 SYGVKD come from the germline V gene. This CDR3 comprises 16 residues. The CDR3 spells CAISESLGTGVTEAFF. In DNA form, the CDR3 reads TGTGCCATCAGTGAGTCCCTGGGGACAGGGGTGACTGAAGCTTTCTTT.

This clonotype was seen repeatedly, ten times or more. The chain is built from TRBV24-1 and TRBJ2-1, with D hard to call. V lost 2 bases and J 5 bases, leaving 6 bases between the germline ends. Germline V gene data show CDR1 as KGHDR and CDR2 as SFDVKD. CDR3 length equals 13 residues. The CDR3 is CATSDSADNEQFF. CDR3 DNA sequence: TGTGCCACCAGTGATTCGGCAGACAATGAGCAGTTCTTC.

This clonotype was recorded at least ten times. One junction end disagrees with the germline gene, perhaps due to a read error. V and J are TRBV28 and TRBJ2-7; D gene uncertain. Per germline, CDR1 MDHEN and CDR2 SYDVKM. The length of the CDR3 is 9 residues. The CDR3 spells CASGYKQYF. In DNA form, the CDR3 reads TGTGCCAGCGGCTACAAGCAGTACTTC. Full variable domain (rest looked up from reference TRBV28 and TRBJ2-7): DVKVTQSSRYLVKRTGEKVFLECVQDMDHENMFWYRQDPGLGLRLIYFSYDVKMKEKGDIPEGYSVSREKKERFSLILESASTNQTSMYLCASGYKQYFGPGTRLTVT.

This clonotype was found many times. The genes are TRBV18 and TRBJ2-1; D tentatively fits TRBD1 or TRBD2 (6 bases each). The germline V gene encodes CDR1 KGHSH and CDR2 LQKENI. V lost 3 bases, J lost 10 bases, and 13 bases lay in between. The CDR3 contains 13 residues. The CDR3 spells CASSPGGRGEQFF. CDR3 sequence (DNA): TGTGCCAGCTCACCGGGGGGCAGGGGAGAGCAGTTCTTC. The full variable domain, with the rest looked up from reference TRBV18 and TRBJ2-1, is NAGVMQNPRHLVRRRGQEARLRCSPMKGHSHVYWYRQLPEEGLKFMVYLQKENIIDESGMPKERFSAEFPKEGPSILRIQQVVRGDSAAYFCASSPGGRGEQFFGPGTRLTVL.

The genes are TRBV6-1 and TRBJ2-7, with 14 bases fitting TRBD2. The CDR3 covers 16 residues. V was clipped by 4 bases and J by 5 bases; unmatched bases: 7. Germline V lookup: CDR1 MNHNS, CDR2 SASEGT. The CDR3 DNA reads TGTGCCAGCAGTGTCAGACTAGCGGGGGGGTCTGACGAGCAGTACTTC. This translates into CASSVRLAGGSDEQYF.

This clonotype was seen ten or more times. The rearrangement links TRBV5-5 to TRBJ1-5; D unclear. Trimming took off 1 base at V and 2 bases at J, with 10 bases between the two ends. This CDR3 spans 15 amino acids. CDR1 and CDR2 (germline): SGHKS, YYEKEE (reference sequence). The CDR3 is CASSLFGVGNQPQHF. In DNA form, the CDR3 reads TGTGCCAGCAGCTTGTTTGGGGTCGGCAATCAGCCCCAGCATTTT.

This clonotype was found many times. This CDR3 reads CSAKPTSGASYEQYF. The CDR3 nucleotides are TGCAGTGCTAAGCCGACTAGCGGGGCCTCCTACGAGCAGTACTTC. The chain carries TRBV20-1 and TRBJ2-7; TRBD2 matches 11 bases. Germline CDR1 DFQATT, CDR2 SNEGSKA (reference sequence). The length of the CDR3 is 15 residues. V was pared by 4 bases and J by 0 bases, with 5 bases of the junction left unmatched.

This clonotype has a count of ten or more. The genes are TRBV18 and TRBJ1-4; a possible D gene is TRBD1 (5 bases). The CDR3 has 14 residues. Germline assignment: CDR1 KGHSH and CDR2 LQKENI. The V gene lost 1 base and the J gene lost 5 bases, with 8 bases spanning the gap. The CDR3 sequence: CASSPRTYNEKLFF. The CDR3 coding sequence is TGTGCCAGCTCACCACGGACATACAATGAAAAACTGTTTTTT.

The chain couples TRBV11-2 to TRBJ2-1, with D perhaps TRBD1 (6 bases). The CDR3 runs 16 residues. Germline V gene lookup returns CDR1 SGHAT and CDR2 FQNNGV. V gave up 2 bases and J gave up 7 bases, with 18 bases separating them. CDR3 nucleotide sequence: TGTGCCAGCAGCTTATCCCACGGACAGCTCGGGAATGAGCAGTTCTTC. The encoded protein is CASSLSHGQLGNEQFF.

This clonotype was seen repeatedly, ten times or more. The J gene is TRBJ2-1, the V gene TRBV5-1, with D unresolved. Trimming took off 0 bases at V and 5 bases at J, with 3 bases between the two ends. The germline CDR1 and CDR2 sequences are SGHRS and YFSETQ. This CDR3 has 12 amino acids. The CDR3 reads CASSLVNNEQFF. The CDR3 DNA follows: TGCGCCAGCAGCTTGGTCAACAATGAGCAGTTCTTC.

This clonotype was detected many times. This chain uses TRBV28 with TRBJ1-3; D unresolved. CDR3 length equals 14 residues. CDR1 is MDHEN, CDR2 SYDVKM, per germline. The V end was cut by 3 bases, the J end by 1 base, with 7 bases between. CDR3 DNA: TGTGCCAGCAGTTTCGAGGTGTCTGGAAACACCATATATTTT. Translating it yields CASSFEVSGNTIYF.